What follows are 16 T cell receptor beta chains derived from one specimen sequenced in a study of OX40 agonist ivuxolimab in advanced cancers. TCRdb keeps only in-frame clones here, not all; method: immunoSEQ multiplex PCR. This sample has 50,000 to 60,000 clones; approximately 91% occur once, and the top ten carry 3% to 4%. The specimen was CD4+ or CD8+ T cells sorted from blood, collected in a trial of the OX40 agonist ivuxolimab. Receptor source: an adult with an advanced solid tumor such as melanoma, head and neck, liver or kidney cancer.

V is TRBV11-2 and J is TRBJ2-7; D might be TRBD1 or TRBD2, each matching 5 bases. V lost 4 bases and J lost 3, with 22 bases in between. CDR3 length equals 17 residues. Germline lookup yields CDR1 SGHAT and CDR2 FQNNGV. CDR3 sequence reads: CASSSRSTGIGIYEQYF. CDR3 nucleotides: TGTGCCAGCAGCTCAAGGTCCACAGGCATCGGGATCTACGAGCAGTACTTC.

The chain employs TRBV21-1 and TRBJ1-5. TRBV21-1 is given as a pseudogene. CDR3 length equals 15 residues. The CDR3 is CASSKGRVPFEPQHF. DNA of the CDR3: TGTGCCAGCAGCAAGGGACGGGTACCTTTCGAGCCCCAGCATTTT.

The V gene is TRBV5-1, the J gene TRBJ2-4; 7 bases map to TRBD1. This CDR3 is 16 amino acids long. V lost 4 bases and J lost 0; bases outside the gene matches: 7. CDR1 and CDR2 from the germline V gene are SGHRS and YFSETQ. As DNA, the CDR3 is TGCGCCAGCAGCGGGACAGATGGTCTAGCCAAAAACATTCAGTACTTC. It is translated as CASSGTDGLAKNIQYF.

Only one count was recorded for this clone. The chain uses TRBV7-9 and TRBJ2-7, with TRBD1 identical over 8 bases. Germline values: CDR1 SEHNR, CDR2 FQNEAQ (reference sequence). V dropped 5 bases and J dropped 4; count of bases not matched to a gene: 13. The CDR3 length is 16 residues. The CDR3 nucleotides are TGTGCCAGCAGCCCCGGACGTCGGGACAGGATTTACGAGCAGTACTTC. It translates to CASSPGRRDRIYEQYF. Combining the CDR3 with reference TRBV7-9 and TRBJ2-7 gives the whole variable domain DTGVSQNPRHKITKRGQNVTFRCDPISEHNRLYWYRQTLGQGPEFLTYFQNEAQLEKSRLLSDRFSAERPKGSFSTLEIQRTEQGDSAMYLCASSPGRRDRIYEQYFGPGTRLTVT.

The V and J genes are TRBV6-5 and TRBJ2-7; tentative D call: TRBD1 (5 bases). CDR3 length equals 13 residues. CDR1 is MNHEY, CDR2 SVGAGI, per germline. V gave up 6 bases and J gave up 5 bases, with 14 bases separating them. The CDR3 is CASRRQMQHEQYF. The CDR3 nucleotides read TGTGCCAGCAGGAGACAGATGCAGCACGAGCAGTACTTC.

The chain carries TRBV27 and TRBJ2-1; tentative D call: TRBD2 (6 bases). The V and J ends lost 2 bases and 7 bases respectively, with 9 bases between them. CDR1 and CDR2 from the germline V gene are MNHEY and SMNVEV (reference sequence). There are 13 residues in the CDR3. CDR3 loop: CASSLVAGNEQFF. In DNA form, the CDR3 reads TGTGCCAGCAGTTTAGTTGCGGGAAATGAGCAGTTCTTC.

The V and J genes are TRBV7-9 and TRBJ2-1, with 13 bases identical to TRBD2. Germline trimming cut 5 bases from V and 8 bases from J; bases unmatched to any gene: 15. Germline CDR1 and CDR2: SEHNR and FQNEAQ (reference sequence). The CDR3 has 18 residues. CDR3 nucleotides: TGTGCCAGCAGCACGACATCACTGACTAGCGGGAGGTTCGATGAGCAGTTCTTC. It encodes CASSTTSLTSGRFDEQFF.

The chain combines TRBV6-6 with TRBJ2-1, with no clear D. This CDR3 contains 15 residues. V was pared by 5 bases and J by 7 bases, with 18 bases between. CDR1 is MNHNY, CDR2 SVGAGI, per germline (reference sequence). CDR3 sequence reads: CASSPTESIFNEQFF. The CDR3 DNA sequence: TGTGCCAGCAGTCCGACTGAGTCCATTTTTAATGAGCAGTTCTTC.

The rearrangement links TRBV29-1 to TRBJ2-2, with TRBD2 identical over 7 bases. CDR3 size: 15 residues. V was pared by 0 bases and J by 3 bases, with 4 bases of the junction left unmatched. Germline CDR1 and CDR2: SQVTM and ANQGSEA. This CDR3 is CSVEDGGGHTGELFF. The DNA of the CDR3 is TGCAGCGTTGAAGACGGGGGAGGGCACACCGGGGAGCTGTTTTTT.

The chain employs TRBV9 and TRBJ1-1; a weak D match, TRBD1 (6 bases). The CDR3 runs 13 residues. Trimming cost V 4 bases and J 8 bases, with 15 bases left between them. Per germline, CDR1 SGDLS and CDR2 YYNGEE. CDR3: CASSPGTNDEAFF. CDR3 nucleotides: TGTGCCAGCAGCCCCGGGACAAATGACGAAGCTTTCTTT.

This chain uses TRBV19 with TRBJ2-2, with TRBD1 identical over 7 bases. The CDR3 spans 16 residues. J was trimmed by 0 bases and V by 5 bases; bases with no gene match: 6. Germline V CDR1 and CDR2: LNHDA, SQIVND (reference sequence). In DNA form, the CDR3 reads TGTGCCAGTAGTTCTTGGGACAGCCCGAACACCGGGGAGCTGTTTTTT. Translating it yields CASSSWDSPNTGELFF.

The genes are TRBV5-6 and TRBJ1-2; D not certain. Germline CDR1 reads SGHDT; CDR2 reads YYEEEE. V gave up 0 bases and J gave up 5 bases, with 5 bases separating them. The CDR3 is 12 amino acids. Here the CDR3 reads CASSLGTYGYTF. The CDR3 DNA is TGTGCCAGCAGCTTGGGAACTTATGGCTACACCTTC.

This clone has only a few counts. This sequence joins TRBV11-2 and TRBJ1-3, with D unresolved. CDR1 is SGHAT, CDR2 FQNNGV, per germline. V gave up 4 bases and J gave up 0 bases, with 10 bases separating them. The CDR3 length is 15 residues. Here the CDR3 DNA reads TGTGCCAGCAGCTCAAACCAGATCTCTGGAAACACCATATATTTT. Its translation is CASSSNQISGNTIYF.

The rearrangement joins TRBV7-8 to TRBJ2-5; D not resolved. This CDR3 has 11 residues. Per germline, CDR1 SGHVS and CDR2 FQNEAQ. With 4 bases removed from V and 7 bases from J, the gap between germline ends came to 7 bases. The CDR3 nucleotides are TGTGCCAGCAGCTCCCCCGGGACCCAGTACTTC. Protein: CASSSPGTQYF.

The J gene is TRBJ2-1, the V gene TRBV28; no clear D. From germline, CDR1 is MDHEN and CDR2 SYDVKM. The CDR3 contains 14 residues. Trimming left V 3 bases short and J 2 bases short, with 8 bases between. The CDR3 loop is CASSFYNTYNEQFF. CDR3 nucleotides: TGTGCCAGCAGTTTTTACAACACCTACAATGAGCAGTTCTTC.

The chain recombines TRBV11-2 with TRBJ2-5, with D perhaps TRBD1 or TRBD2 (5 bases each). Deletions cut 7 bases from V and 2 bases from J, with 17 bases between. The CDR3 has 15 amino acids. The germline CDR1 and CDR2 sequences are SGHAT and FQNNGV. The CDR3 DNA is TGTGCCAGCACCCCTGTCCGGGGCTTACAAGAGACCCAGTACTTC. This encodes CASTPVRGLQETQYF.